Presented here are 8 T cell receptor beta chains from one specimen sequenced in a study of T cells in localized non-small cell lung cancer. The method was immunoSEQ multiplex PCR; TCRdb's version includes in-frame clones alone and lacks a portion of them. This sample carries about 12,000 clones, 86% of them seen once, and the ten largest clones take 58%. The sample was peripheral blood, taken before any cancer treatment. All receptors derive from a male donor at least 60 years old with stage III lung adenocarcinoma.

This chain joins TRBV7-6 and TRBJ2-1; 12 positions match TRBD2. Trimming removed 6 bases from V and 5 bases from J; junction bases left unmatched: 5. Germline CDR1 SGHVS, CDR2 FNYEAQ. This CDR3 comprises 15 residues. The CDR3 region has the DNA TGTGCCAGCAGTGGACTAGCGGGAACTAACAATGAGCAGTTCTTC. This codes for CASSGLAGTNNEQFF.

The V call is TRBV2, the J call TRBJ1-2; 8 bases line up with TRBD1. The CDR3 covers 15 residues. Germline CDR1 SNHLY, CDR2 FYNNEI. Trimming removed 6 bases from V and 8 bases from J; junction bases left unmatched: 14. CDR3 region: CASSRDGRQGRGYTF. In DNA, the CDR3 is TGTGCCAGCAGCCGAGATGGAAGACAGGGGCGAGGCTACACCTTC.

The CDR3 is CASSDIGNQPQHF. DNA of the CDR3: TGTGCCAGCAGTGATATTGGGAATCAGCCCCAGCATTTT. J is TRBJ1-5 and V is TRBV6-1; D is unresolved. The CDR3 loop spans 13 amino acids. CDR1 and CDR2 from the germline V gene are MNHNS and SASEGT. V was cut by 3 bases and J by 4 bases, with 7 bases left in between.

V usage is TRBV10-2 and J usage is TRBJ1-1; a possible D gene is TRBD1 (6 bases). Germline V gene sequence: CDR1 WSHSY, CDR2 SAAADI. Trimming shortened V by 8 bases and J by 6 bases, and 10 bases separated the two germline ends. This CDR3 is built from 11 residues. CDR3 sequence: CASEGESEAFF. CDR3 coding DNA: TGCGCCAGCGAGGGGGAATCTGAAGCTTTCTTT.

The genes are TRBV19 and TRBJ1-2, with D perhaps matching TRBD1 (6 bases). CDR1 is LNHDA, CDR2 SQIVND, per germline (reference sequence). The V end lost 3 bases, the J end lost 5 bases, and 10 bases lay between the germline ends. This CDR3 region has 13 residues. This CDR3 is CASSIDRRYGYTF. CDR3 nucleotides: TGTGCCAGTAGTATCGACAGGCGGTATGGCTACACCTTC.

This chain uses TRBV4-1 with TRBJ1-1; TRBD1 matches at 7 bases. This CDR3 has 15 residues. Germline V gene sequence: CDR1 MGHRA, CDR2 YSYEKL. V lost 3 bases and J lost 2; bases outside the gene matches: 6. Here the CDR3 DNA reads TGCGCCAGCAGCCACCAGGACAGGTTAAACACTGAAGCTTTCTTT. Translated: CASSHQDRLNTEAFF.

CDR3: CASKRTSQNIQYF. DNA of the CDR3: TGTGCCAGCAAGCGTACCTCTCAAAACATTCAGTACTTC. The J gene is TRBJ2-4, the V gene TRBV28; D uncertain. This CDR3 has 13 residues. From germline, CDR1 is MDHEN and CDR2 SYDVKM. The V end lost 7 bases, the J end lost 5 bases, and 12 bases lay between the germline ends.

The chain carries TRBV5-1 and TRBJ2-1; 11 bases are a match to TRBD1. V lost 1 base to trimming and J lost 10 bases; unmatched junction nucleotides: 13. The length of the CDR3 is 17 residues. CDR1 and CDR2 (germline): SGHRS, YFSETQ. CDR3 region: CASSLNPRDRGSGEQFF. The CDR3 bases are TGCGCCAGCAGCTTGAATCCCCGGGACAGGGGGTCCGGAGAGCAGTTCTTC.